This T cell receptor (beta chain) was captured by sequencing in a study of cytomegalovirus exposure and HLA in healthy donors. About the study: Counted in an early data release were about 85 million unique TCRs from HLA-typed donors. The study's findings and limits: More clonal expansion characterized HLA-associated TCR beta chains than equally common others in a later analysis. In a later analysis, parvovirus B19, influenza, CMV and Epstein-Barr virus appeared linked to several top co-occurrence clusters. The study recorded about 150 TCR beta chains that were cytomegalovirus-associated.

In germline, CDR1 is SNHLY, CDR2 FYNNEI. V shed 5 bases and J shed 4 bases, with 17 bases lying between them. This CDR3 is built from 15 residues. As to this clone: Its antigen is not identified.

PCR was performed using 60 Vbeta and 13 Jbeta primers. Generated by immunoSEQ multiplex PCR, the TCRdb table keeps only in-frame clones and is missing some. The table has fewer than 250,000 clones, roughly 80% seen once. The specimen was PBMCs. J is TRBJ1-2 and V is TRBV2, with D possibly matching TRBD1 (5 bases). This sequence was found in a young man in good health and CMV-seronegative. The CDR3 loop reads CASSRQGLVPYGYTF. CDR3 nucleotides: TGTGCCAGCAGTAGGCAGGGTTTAGTTCCCTATGGCTACACCTTC.